The 9 T cell receptor beta chains listed next were all sequenced from one sample in a study of type 1 regulatory T cells. TCRdb re-called the reads through MiXCR, storing one row per CDR3 protein. Of about 5,800 distinct CDR3 sequences listed, under 30% are singletons. Which antigens these TCRs recognize remains unknown. The sequencing sample was made of cultured T cells, either the whole culture or a sorted T cell fraction (not recorded which). The subset here: Tr1-enriched cell product generated in vitro against host alloantigens. These receptors were taken from a human donor in good health.

CDR3 coding DNA: TGTGCCAGCAGTTCCTTTTTAGCGGGTGCAAGGGAGCAGTACTTC. This codes for CASSSFLAGAREQYF. This chain connects TRBV7-2 to TRBJ2-7, with TRBD2 matching 7 bases. The J segment lost 7 bases and the V segment lost 6 bases, leaving 15 bases of the junction unmatched. Germline loops: CDR1 SGHTA, CDR2 FQGNSA. CDR3 length: 15 amino acids.

This clonotype has at least ten counts. CDR3 coding DNA: TGTGCCAGCAGCTTAACGGACGTCTCCTACGAGCAGTACTTC. Residues: CASSLTDVSYEQYF. This chain uses TRBV11-2 with TRBJ2-7; no firm D call. The germline gives CDR1 SGHAT, CDR2 FQNNGV. This CDR3 is built from 14 residues. With 2 bases removed from V and 0 bases from J, the gap between germline ends came to 8 bases.

The chain links TRBV12-3 or TRBV12-4 to TRBJ2-4, with 8 positions matching TRBD1. V lost 6 bases, J lost 8 bases, and 6 bases stayed unmatched. The CDR3 loop spans 13 amino acids. CDR3 coding DNA: TGTGCCAGCAGCTCGTCGACAGGGGACATTCAGTACTTC. Its translation: CASSSSTGDIQYF.

This clonotype is classed as medium-sized. The chain uses TRBV6-6 and TRBJ2-1; possibly TRBD2 for D (6 bases). V shed 11 bases and J shed 8 bases, with 16 bases lying between them. This CDR3 contains 12 residues. Germline assignment: CDR1 MNHNY and CDR2 SVGAGI (reference sequence). The CDR3 sequence: CAGGTSGHEQFF. The CDR3 DNA reads TGTGCCGGAGGGACTTCGGGTCATGAGCAGTTCTTC.

This clonotype was detected a few times. This chain links TRBV20-1 with TRBJ1-2; D may be TRBD1 (6 bases). Trimming took off 5 bases at V and 4 bases at J, with 11 bases between the two ends. CDR3 size: 12 residues. Germline assignment: CDR1 DFQATT and CDR2 SNEGSKA (reference sequence). This CDR3 is CSAPGGGYGYTF. The CDR3, as DNA: TGCAGTGCTCCCGGAGGGGGCTATGGCTACACCTTC.

This clonotype was recorded at least ten times. V usage is TRBV28 and J usage is TRBJ2-7; D is ambiguous. Looked up from germline, CDR1 is MDHEN and CDR2 is SYDVKM. The germline V and J ends were trimmed by 2 bases and 4 bases, with 3 bases remaining between them. This CDR3 is built from 11 residues. In nucleotides, the CDR3 is TGTGCCAGCAGTTTACTATACGAGCAGTACTTC. This codes for CASSLLYEQYF.

Comments on this clonotype: This clone may be a read error of a much larger clone one base away. The chain recombines TRBV12-3 or TRBV12-4 with TRBJ2-7; weak D call: TRBD1 (6 bases). This CDR3 comprises 16 residues. The CDR3 loop reads CAGSSGTFPTPYEQYF. In DNA, the CDR3 is TGTGCCGGCAGTTCTGGGACATTCCCGACCCCCTACGAGCAGTACTTC.

This rearrangement joins TRBV14 to TRBJ1-6; no definite D call. CDR3 length: 13 residues. Germline V gene sequence: CDR1 SGHDN, CDR2 FVKESK. Trimming removed 1 base at V and 7 bases at J, with 5 bases between. CDR3 DNA: TGTGCCAGCAGCCAAGTTTGGAATTCACCCCTCCACTTT. This sequence encodes CASSQVWNSPLHF. Full variable domain (remainder filled in from reference TRBV14 and TRBJ1-6): EAGVTQFPSHSVIEKGQTVTLRCDPISGHDNLYWYRRVMGKEIKFLLHFVKESKQDESGMPNNRFLAERTGGTYSTLKVQPAELEDSGVYFCASSQVWNSPLHFGNGTRLTVT.

By its share, this clonotype is medium-sized. The chain joins TRBV7-3 to TRBJ2-1; 8 nucleotides line up with TRBD2. With 5 bases clipped from V and 7 bases from J, the junction kept 10 bases outside the gene matches. Per the germline V gene, CDR1 is SGHTA and CDR2 is FQGTGA. The CDR3 loop spans 15 amino acids. CDR3: CASSPRAGGRNEQFF. CDR3 DNA sequence: TGTGCCAGCAGCCCCAGGGCGGGAGGCCGGAATGAGCAGTTCTTC.